This record looks at one TCR beta chain sequence and its context. The junction differs from germline at one of its ends, possibly a read error. Different DNA sequences within this sample yield the same CDR3. The method was immunoSEQ multiplex PCR; TCRdb's version includes in-frame clones alone and lacks a portion of them. There are more than 60,000 clones in the sample; 80% to 90% occur only once, and roughly 18% lies in the top ten. This specimen belongs to a study of T cell responses to AZD1222 COVID-19 vaccine. Per the germline V gene, CDR1 is LNHDA and CDR2 is SQIVND (reference sequence). The CDR3 has 13 amino acids.

This receptor was obtained from an adult who received the AZD1222 COVID-19 vaccine. The sample in question was peripheral blood, obtained 28 days after the second AZD1222 dose. The chain recombines TRBV19 with TRBJ1-1, with D uncertain. CDR3 bases: TGTGCCAGTAGTATGGGAATGAACACTGAAGCCTTCTTT. It is translated as CASSMGMNTEAFF.